This TCR beta chain was sequenced for a study of OX40 agonist ivuxolimab in advanced cancers. Findings of the study overall: Certain nonresponders likewise exhibited a low normalized T-cell clonal expansion. The CD4+ and CD8+ T cells in the blood had expanded clonally by week 6 at 0.1 to 3.0 mg/kg.

Autoimmune disease history or systemic immunosuppression disqualified patients. Blood draws occurred at baseline, cycle 4 day 1, and cycle 7 day 1. This CDR3 is built from 12 residues. Trimming shortened V by 5 bases and J by 3 bases, and 8 bases separated the two germline ends. The germline gives CDR1 SGHAT, CDR2 FQNNGV. Assay: immunoSEQ multiplex PCR; the TCRdb copy retains only in-frame clones and omits some. The table has tens of thousands of clones, approximately 90% seen once. As to this clone: Its cognate antigen is unknown.

V usage is TRBV11-2 and J usage is TRBJ2-7; D gene uncertain. The sequenced sample was CD4+ or CD8+ T cells sorted from blood, obtained in a trial of the OX40 agonist ivuxolimab. This sequence originates from an adult with an advanced solid tumor such as melanoma, head and neck, liver or kidney cancer. CDR3 sequence reads: CASSRPGYEQYF. The CDR3 DNA reads as TGTGCCAGCAGCCGCCCAGGCTACGAGCAGTACTTC.